This TCR beta chain originates from a study of T-cell memory formation after mild COVID-19 (TCRdb year 2021). For the study in its entirety: TCR sequence clusters from the two donors were found to be largely donor specific. Two young, previously healthy adult volunteers made up the cohort, one male and one female. Longitudinal TCRalpha and TCRbeta repertoire sequencing tracked T-cell clones expanding and contracting after mild COVID-19 in two donors. The paper's findings and limits, for the study overall: Contracting CD4+ clones appeared mostly in the CM and EM memory subsets, whereas CD8+ clones were enriched in EMRA. Only a couple of mild cases were covered by the study, and larger cohorts that include severe cases with pre-infection samples were considered necessary. Clones contracting from day 15 to 85 had balanced CD4/CD8 phenotypes, while a second wave expanding from day 15 to 37 was biased towards CD4+. Some responding clones were detected in pre-infection memory, which suggested that pre-existing cross-reactive memory T cells had joined the SARS-CoV-2 response. SARS-CoV-2 specificity of the second-wave clones peaking on day 37 was not confirmed.

The reads were generated on an Illumina NovaSeq 6000. cDNA libraries for TCRalpha and TCRbeta were prepared by 5'RACE using constant-segment primers, with sample barcodes and unique molecular identifiers added. Trizol reagent was used to extract RNA from every sample. The libraries were amplified in two PCR steps, and the second step added a second sample barcode and Illumina TruSeq adapters. Libraries were sequenced on an Illumina NovaSeq with 2 x 150 bp paired-end reads. In the source study's methods: The reads were demultiplexed and collapsed into UMI-guided consensus sequences using migec v1.2.7. Using mixcr v2.1.11, UMI consensuses were aligned to TRA and TRB V and J templates and then assembled into clonotypes. A clonotype was counted as expanded or contracted only if both edgeR and NoisET called the change significant, with noise models trained on biological replicates. edgeR calls used a false discovery rate-adjusted p below 0.01 and a log2 fold-change threshold of 1. As an exploratory analysis of dynamics, max-normalized trajectories of the 1000 most abundant clonotypes were examined with PCA combined with hierarchical clustering. Each responding clone was given a CD4 or CD8 phenotype based on the CD4+ and CD8+ repertoires, which had been sequenced separately. In-frame beta chains were kept once TCRdb had trimmed the public reads at Q25 with fastp and called clones with MiXCR. Each record represents a unique CDR3 protein, reported with the most common genes and DNA among its rows. V and J calls and clone size were set by TCRdb, not the authors. This sample holds around 250,000 distinct CDR3 sequences; roughly a tenth were observed only once. The top ten constitute 22% of the sample.

Ficoll-Paque density gradient centrifugation was the method used to isolate PBMCs. This clonotype appeared a few times. Its antigen is currently not known. No much larger clone is present one base from it, and per-base qualities are unavailable. The cysteine opens and the phenylalanine closes a CDR3 of 15 amino acids. The read is trimmed to its CDR3 DNA, 45 bases read in frame from base 1. V sheds 3 bases and J sheds 4 bases, leaving 15 bases between their ends. The germline V gene provides CDR1 SGHAT and CDR2 FQNNGV. What was sequenced was PBMCs or a T cell subset sorted from them (not recorded which). The TCR sequence derives from a man between 18 and 35 years old who had mild COVID-19 (a few samples of this study predate the infection). The sample titles of this study are shuffled in the database, so cell type and time point are left out; the donor was told from shared clones. The chain was built from TRBV11-2 and TRBJ1-2; no confident D gene assignment can be made. The DNA reads as follows: TGTGCCAGCAGCTTTATAGAAGGGCCCCTCTATGGCTACACCTTC. Protein translation: CASSFIEGPLYGYTF. The variable domain in full, with residues beyond the CDR3 obtained from the reference TRBV11-2 and TRBJ1-2 genes, is EAGVAQSPRYKIIEKRQSVAFWCNPISGHATLYWYQQILGQGPKLLIQFQNNGVVDDSQLPKDRFSAERLKGVDSTLKIQPAKLEDSAVYLCASSFIEGPLYGYTFGSGTRLTVV.